Many counts were recorded for the clone carrying this T cell receptor (beta chain). TCRdb re-called the RT-PCR reads through MiXCR, storing one row per CDR3 protein. The sample has about 680,000 distinct CDR3 sequences, over 12% seen once. The CDR3 runs to 16 residues. V lost 0 bases and J lost 0, with 9 bases in between. Germline V gives CDR1 SGHTA, CDR2 FQGNSA. This sequence originates from a female donor in good health, serving as a healthy control. The sequencing input was memory CD4+ T cells from blood. The chain uses TRBV7-2 and TRBJ2-1; no firm D call. The CDR3 coding sequence is TGTGCCAGCAGCTTAGCTAGGACCGCCTCCTACAATGAGCAGTTCTTC. This codes for CASSLARTASYNEQFF.